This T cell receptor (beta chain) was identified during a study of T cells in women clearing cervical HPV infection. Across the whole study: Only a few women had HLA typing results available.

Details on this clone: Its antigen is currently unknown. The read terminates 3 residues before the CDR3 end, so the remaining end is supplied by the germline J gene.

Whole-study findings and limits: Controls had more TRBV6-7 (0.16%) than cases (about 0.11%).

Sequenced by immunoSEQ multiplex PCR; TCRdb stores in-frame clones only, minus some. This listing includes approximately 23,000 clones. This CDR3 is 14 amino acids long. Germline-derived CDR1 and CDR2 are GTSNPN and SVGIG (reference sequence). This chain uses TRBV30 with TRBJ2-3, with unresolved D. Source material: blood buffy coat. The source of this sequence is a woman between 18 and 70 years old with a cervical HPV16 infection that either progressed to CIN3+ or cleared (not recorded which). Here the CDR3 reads CAWSGGYSNQPQYF. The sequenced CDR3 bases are TGTGCCTGGAGTGGTGGATATAGCAATCAGCCG.